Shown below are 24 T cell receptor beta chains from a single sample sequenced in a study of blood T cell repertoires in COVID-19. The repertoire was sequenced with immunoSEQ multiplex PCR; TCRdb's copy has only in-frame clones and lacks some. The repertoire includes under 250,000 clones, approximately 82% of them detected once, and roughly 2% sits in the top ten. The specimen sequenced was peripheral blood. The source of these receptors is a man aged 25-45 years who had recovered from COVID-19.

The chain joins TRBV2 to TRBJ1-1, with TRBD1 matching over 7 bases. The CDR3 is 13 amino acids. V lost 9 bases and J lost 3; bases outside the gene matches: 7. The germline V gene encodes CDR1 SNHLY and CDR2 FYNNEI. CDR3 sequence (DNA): TGTGCCAGTATTCAGGGGGTGTACACTGAAGCTTTCTTT. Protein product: CASIQGVYTEAFF.

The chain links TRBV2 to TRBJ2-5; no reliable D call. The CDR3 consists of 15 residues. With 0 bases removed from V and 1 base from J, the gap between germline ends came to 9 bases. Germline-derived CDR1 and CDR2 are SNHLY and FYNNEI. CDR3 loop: CASSEAWPVQETQYF. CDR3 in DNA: TGTGCCAGCAGTGAAGCGTGGCCAGTCCAAGAGACCCAGTACTTC.

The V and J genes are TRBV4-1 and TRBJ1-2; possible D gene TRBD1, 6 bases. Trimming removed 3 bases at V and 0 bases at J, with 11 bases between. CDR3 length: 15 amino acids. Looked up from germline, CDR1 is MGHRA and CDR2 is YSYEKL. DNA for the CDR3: TGCGCCAGCAGCCAGCAGGACAGCACTAACTATGGCTACACCTTC. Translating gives CASSQQDSTNYGYTF.

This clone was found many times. CDR3 in DNA: TGTGCCAGCAGCCAAGAACTAGCGGGGGGAACAGATACGCAGTATTTT. This gives the protein CASSQELAGGTDTQYF. V and J are TRBV4-2 and TRBJ2-3; 12 bases agree with TRBD2. The CDR3 runs to 16 residues. Germline V gene data show CDR1 as LGHNA and CDR2 as YNFKEQ. With 0 bases clipped from V and 3 bases from J, the junction kept 1 base outside the gene matches.

CDR3 protein: CASREAAGAGGYTF. For the CDR3, the DNA is TGTGCCAGCAGAGAGGCGGCGGGGGCTGGTGGCTACACCTTC. This rearrangement joins TRBV7-8 to TRBJ1-2, with D possibly matching TRBD1 (6 bases). Trimming removed 6 bases at V and 7 bases at J, with 18 bases between. The CDR3 is made up of 14 amino acids. Germline CDR1 is SGHVS and CDR2 is FQNEAQ.

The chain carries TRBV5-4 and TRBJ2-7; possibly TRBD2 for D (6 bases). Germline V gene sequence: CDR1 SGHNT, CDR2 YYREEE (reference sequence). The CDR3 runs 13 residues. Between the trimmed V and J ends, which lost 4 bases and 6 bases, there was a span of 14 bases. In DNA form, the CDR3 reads TGTGCCAGCAGCCCCTACGGCGGGACCGAGCAGTACTTC. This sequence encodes CASSPYGGTEQYF.

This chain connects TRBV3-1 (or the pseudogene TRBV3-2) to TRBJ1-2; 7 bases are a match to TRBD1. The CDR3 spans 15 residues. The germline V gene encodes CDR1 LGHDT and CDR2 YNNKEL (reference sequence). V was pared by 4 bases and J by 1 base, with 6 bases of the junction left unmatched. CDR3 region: CASSPPGQNNYGYTF. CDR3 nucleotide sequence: TGTGCCAGCAGCCCTCCGGGACAGAATAACTATGGCTACACCTTC.

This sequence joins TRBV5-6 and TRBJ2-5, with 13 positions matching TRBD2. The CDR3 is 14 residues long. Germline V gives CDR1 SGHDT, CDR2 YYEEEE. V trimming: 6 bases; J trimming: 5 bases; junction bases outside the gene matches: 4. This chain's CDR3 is CASTEGLAGETQYF. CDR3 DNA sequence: TGTGCCAGCACCGAGGGACTAGCGGGGGAGACCCAGTACTTC. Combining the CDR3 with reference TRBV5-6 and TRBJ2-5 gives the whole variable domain DAGVTQSPTHLIKTRGQQVTLRCSPKSGHDTVSWYQQALGQGPQFIFQYYEEEERQRGNFPDRFSGHQFPNYSSELNVNALLLGDSALYLCASTEGLAGETQYFGPGTRLLVL.

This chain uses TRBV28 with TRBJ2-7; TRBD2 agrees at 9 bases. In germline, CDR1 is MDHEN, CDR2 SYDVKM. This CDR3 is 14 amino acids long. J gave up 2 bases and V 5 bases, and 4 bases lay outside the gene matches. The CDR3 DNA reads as TGTGCCAGCAGTGGCGCGGGGGGGCCCTACGAGCAGTACGTC. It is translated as CASSGAGGPYEQYV.

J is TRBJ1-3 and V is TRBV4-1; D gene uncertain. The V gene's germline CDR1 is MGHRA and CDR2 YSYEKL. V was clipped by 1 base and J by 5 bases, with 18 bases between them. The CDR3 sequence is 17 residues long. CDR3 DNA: TGCGCCAGCAGCCAAGTGGGGTTGCGAGGGCGGAGAAACACCATATATTTT. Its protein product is CASSQVGLRGRRNTIYF.

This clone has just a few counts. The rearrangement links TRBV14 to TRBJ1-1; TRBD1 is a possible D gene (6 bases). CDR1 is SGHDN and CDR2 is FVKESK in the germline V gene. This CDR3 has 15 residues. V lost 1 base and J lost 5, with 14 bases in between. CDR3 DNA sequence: TGTGCCAGCAGCCAAGCGGGGGGGCTGTTAACTGAAGCTTTCTTT. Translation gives CASSQAGGLLTEAFF. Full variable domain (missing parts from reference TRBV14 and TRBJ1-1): EAGVTQFPSHSVIEKGQTVTLRCDPISGHDNLYWYRRVMGKEIKFLLHFVKESKQDESGMPNNRFLAERTGGTYSTLKVQPAELEDSGVYFCASSQAGGLLTEAFFGQGTRLTVV.

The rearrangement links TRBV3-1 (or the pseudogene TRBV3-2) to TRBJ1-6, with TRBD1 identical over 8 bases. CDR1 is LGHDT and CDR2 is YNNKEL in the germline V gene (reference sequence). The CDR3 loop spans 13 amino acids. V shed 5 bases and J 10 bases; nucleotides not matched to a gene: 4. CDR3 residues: CASSSTGGSPLHF. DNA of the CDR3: TGTGCCAGCAGCTCCACAGGGGGGTCACCCCTCCACTTT.

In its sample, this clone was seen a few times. CDR3 DNA sequence: TGTGCCAGCTCACCATCAGGTGGTCAGCCCCAGCATTTT. Protein sequence: CASSPSGGQPQHF. The V gene is TRBV18, the J gene TRBJ1-5; D is unclear. This CDR3 is built from 13 residues. Germline CDR1 and CDR2: KGHSH and LQKENI. Trimming stripped 2 bases from V and 6 bases from J, with 8 bases between.

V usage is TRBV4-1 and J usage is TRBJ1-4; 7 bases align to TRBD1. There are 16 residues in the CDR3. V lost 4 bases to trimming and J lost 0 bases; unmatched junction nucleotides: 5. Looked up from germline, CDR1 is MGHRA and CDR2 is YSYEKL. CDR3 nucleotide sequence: TGCGCCAGCAGCCGGGACAGTTTTGCAACTAATGAAAAACTGTTTTTT. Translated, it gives CASSRDSFATNEKLFF.

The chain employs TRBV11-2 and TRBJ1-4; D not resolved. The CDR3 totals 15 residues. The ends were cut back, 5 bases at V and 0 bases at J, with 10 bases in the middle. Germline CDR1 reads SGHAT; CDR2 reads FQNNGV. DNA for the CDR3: TGTGCCAGCAGCCCAGATCGCACAACTAATGAAAAACTGTTTTTT. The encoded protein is CASSPDRTTNEKLFF.

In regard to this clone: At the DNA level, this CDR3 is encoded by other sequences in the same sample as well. CDR3 nucleotide sequence: TGTGCCAGCAGTTACTCGACTAGCGGGGGGCAAGAGACCCAGTACTTC. Its translation: CASSYSTSGGQETQYF. V usage is TRBV6-5 and J usage is TRBJ2-5, with 13 positions matching TRBD2. This CDR3 comprises 16 residues. J was trimmed by 2 bases and V by 0 bases; bases with no gene match: 0. Germline V gene sequence: CDR1 MNHEY, CDR2 SVGAGI.

The CDR3, as DNA: TGTGCCAGCAGCTCCGGCACTGAAGCTTTCTTT. Its protein product is CASSSGTEAFF. The chain employs TRBV7-8 and TRBJ1-1, with unresolved D. The CDR3 is made up of 11 amino acids. The ends were cut back, 4 bases at V and 4 bases at J, with 4 bases in the middle. Germline CDR1 reads SGHVS; CDR2 reads FQNEAQ.

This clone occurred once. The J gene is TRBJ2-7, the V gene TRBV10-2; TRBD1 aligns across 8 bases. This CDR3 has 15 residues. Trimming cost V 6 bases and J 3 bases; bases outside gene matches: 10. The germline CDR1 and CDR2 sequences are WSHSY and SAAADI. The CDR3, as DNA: TGCGCCAGCAGGACTGACCGAGGGACAGGCTACGAGCAGTACGTC. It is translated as CASRTDRGTGYEQYV.

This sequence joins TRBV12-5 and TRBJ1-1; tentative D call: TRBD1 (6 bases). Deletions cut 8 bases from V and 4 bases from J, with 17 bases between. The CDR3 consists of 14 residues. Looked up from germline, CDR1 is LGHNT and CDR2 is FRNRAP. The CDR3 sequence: CASKKGGRVTEAFF. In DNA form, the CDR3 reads TGTGCTAGTAAAAAGGGGGGGAGAGTCACTGAAGCTTTCTTT.

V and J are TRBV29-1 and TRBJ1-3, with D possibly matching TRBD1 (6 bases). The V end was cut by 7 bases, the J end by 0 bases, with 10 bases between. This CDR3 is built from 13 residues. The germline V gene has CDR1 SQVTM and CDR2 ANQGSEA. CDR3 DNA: TGCAGCGGCCGGGACAACTCTGGAAACACCATATATTTT. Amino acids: CSGRDNSGNTIYF.

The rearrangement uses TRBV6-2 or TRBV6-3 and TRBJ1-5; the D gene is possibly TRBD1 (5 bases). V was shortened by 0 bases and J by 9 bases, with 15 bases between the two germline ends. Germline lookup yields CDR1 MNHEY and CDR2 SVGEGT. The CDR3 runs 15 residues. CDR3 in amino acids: CASSYSGAAVRPQHF. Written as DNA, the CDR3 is TGTGCCAGCAGTTACTCAGGGGCAGCCGTTCGGCCCCAGCATTTT.

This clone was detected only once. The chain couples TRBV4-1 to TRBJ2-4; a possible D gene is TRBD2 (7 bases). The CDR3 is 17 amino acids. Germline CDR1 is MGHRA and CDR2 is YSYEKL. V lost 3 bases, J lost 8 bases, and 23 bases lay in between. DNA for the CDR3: TGCGCCAGCAGCCAGGAGTCGGGCGGGGGCCAACCTTACATTCAGTACTTC. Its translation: CASSQESGGGQPYIQYF.

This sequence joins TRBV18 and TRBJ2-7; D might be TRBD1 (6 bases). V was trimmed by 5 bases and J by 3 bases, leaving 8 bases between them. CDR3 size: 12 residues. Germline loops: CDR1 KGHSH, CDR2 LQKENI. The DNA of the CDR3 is TGTGCCAGCTCAGGACAGTACTACGAGCAGTACTTC. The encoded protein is CASSGQYYEQYF.

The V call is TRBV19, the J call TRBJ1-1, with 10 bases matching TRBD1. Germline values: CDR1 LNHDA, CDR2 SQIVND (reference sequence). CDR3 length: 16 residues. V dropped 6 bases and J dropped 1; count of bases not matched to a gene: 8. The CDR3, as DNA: TGTGCCAGTAGGCGGACAGGGGGAAATGGGAACACTGAAGCTTTCTTT. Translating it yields CASRRTGGNGNTEAFF.